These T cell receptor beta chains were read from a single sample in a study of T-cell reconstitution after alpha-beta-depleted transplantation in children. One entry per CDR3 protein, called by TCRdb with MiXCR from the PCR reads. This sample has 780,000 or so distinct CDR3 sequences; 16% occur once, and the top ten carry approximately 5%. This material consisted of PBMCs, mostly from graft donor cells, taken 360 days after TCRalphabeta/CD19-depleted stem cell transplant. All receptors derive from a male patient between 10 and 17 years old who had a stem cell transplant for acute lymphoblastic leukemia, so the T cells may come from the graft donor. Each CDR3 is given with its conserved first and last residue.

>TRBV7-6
CASSLVGLDTYEQYF
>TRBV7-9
CASSWASGSSTDTQYF
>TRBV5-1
CASEPGQGTGELFF
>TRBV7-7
CASSLTGADGELFF
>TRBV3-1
CASSQVVGSGRSIRQTQYF
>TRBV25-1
CASSEGGGLSHGYTF
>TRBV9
CASSDLRAGELFF
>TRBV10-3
CAISDLGYGYTF
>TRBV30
CAWSWTSGYEQYF
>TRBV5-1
CASRASVSGANVLTF
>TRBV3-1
CASSQDLPGTIGDEQFF
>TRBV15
CATSLVGSYSNQPQHF
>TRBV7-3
CASSSVPGQGALTEAFF
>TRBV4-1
CASSQEVVSSYEQYF
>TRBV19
CASSMSGSYLAKNIQYF
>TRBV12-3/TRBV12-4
CASSPWTARATDTQYF
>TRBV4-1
CASSQGERGSSYEQYF
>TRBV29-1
CSVEEEEDPGRSEQYF
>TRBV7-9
CASSLRGWGYGYTF
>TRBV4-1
CASSQERTGELFF
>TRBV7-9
CASSGTAEKLFF
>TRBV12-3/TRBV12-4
CASSSWEKYEQYF